This record looks at one TCR beta chain sequence and its context. One junction end does not reproduce the germline sequence, and a read error may be involved. This sample is drawn from a study of CD8+CD57+ T cells in acquired aplastic anemia. Genomic DNA provided the template from which TCR beta VDJ and CDR3 profiles were obtained. TCRdb reanalysed the reads using MiXCR and keeps one entry per CDR3 protein. The table lists 350,000 to 450,000 distinct CDR3 sequences, under 80% of them singletons. The germline CDR1 and CDR2 sequences are LNHDA and SQIVND (reference sequence). The CDR3 is 13 residues long.

The clonotype was recovered from a human donor in good health, serving as a control. The rearrangement links TRBV19 to TRBJ1-1; no reliable D call. Sample: sorted CD4+, CD8+, or CD8+CD57+ T cells (not recorded which) from PBMCs. CDR3 protein: CASSSKGFTEASF. In DNA, the CDR3 is TGTGCCAGTAGTAGCAAGGGTTTCACTGAAGCTTCCTTT. Drawing the rest from reference TRBV19 and TRBJ1-1, the complete variable domain is DGGITQSPKYLFRKEGQNVTLSCEQNLNHDAMYWYRQDPGQGLRLIYYSQIVNDFQKGDIAEGYSVSREKKESFPLTVTSAQKNPTAFYLCASSSKGFTEASFGQGTRLTVV.